The clone carrying this T cell receptor beta chain was observed a handful of times. Antigen unknown. The record originates from a study of blood T cells in healthy people across ages. Overall study findings and caveats: More naive CD4+ cells and higher diversity marked long-lived donors relative to aged donors. Older age coincided with a roughly linear decline in TCR beta diversity per million T cells. CMV infection status of these donors was not known.

Using a J-beta primer mix together with a sample-barcoded 5' primer, a second PCR was run for roughly 7 to 11 cycles. Through a template-switch adaptor with 12 random nucleotides, each cDNA molecule received a tag. TCRdb re-analysed the 5' RACE reads in MiXCR, keeping a single row per CDR3 protein. The table has about 1.1 million distinct CDR3 sequences, 35% to 40% seen once. This receptor was obtained from a man aged 18-30 years in good health. The material sequenced was blood.

In nucleotides, the CDR3 is TGTGCCAGCAGTCGCGCGAGTGACTACAATGAGCAGTTCTTC. This codes for CASSRASDYNEQFF. The rearrangement joins TRBV7-3 to TRBJ2-1; D call uncertain. The V end lost 6 bases, the J end lost 3 bases, and 12 bases lay between the germline ends. Germline V gives CDR1 SGHTA, CDR2 FQGTGA. The CDR3 totals 14 residues.